A single sample is the source of the 26 T cell receptor beta chains below, sequenced in a study of blood T cell repertoires in COVID-19. Profiling relied on immunoSEQ multiplex PCR, and the TCRdb table lists in-frame clones only, not all of them. This table has over 130,000 clones, roughly 90% appearing once. What was sequenced was peripheral blood. These receptors all stem from a woman aged 55 to 70 with active or convalescent COVID-19.

This clone has just one count. The J gene is TRBJ1-1, the V gene TRBV6-5; D gene unclear. Germline V gene sequence: CDR1 MNHEY, CDR2 SVGAGI. V lost 7 bases and J lost 4, with 13 bases in between. This CDR3 is 13 amino acids long. The CDR3 DNA sequence: TGTGCCAGCACCTCGGGTCATCGCACTGAAGCTTTCTTT. It is translated as CASTSGHRTEAFF.

This clone was found once. The chain couples TRBV18 to TRBJ2-5; the D gene is possibly TRBD2 (6 bases). Trimming took off 8 bases at V and 1 base at J, with 14 bases between the two ends. Looked up from germline, CDR1 is KGHSH and CDR2 is LQKENI. The CDR3 extends over 14 amino acids. CDR3 sequence (DNA): TGTGCCAGCCTCGGCGGGATCTCCCAAGAGACCCAGTACTTC. Protein sequence: CASLGGISQETQYF.

The V and J genes are TRBV9 and TRBJ2-1; weak D call: TRBD2 (5 bases). V lost 2 bases and J 8 bases, leaving 17 bases between the germline ends. The CDR3 is 15 amino acids. Germline V gene data show CDR1 as SGDLS and CDR2 as YYNGEE. The CDR3 loop is CASSVQDLMVDEQFF. The CDR3 DNA reads TGTGCCAGCAGCGTTCAGGACTTGATGGTGGATGAGCAGTTCTTC.

This clone occurred once. The chain carries TRBV5-8 and TRBJ1-2, with 8 bases matching TRBD1. Germline values: CDR1 SGHTS, CDR2 YDEGEE. The CDR3 covers 13 residues. With 5 bases clipped from V and 8 bases from J, the junction kept 8 bases outside the gene matches. DNA for the CDR3: TGTGCCAGCAGACTGACAGGGGCGGACGGCTACACCTTC. It specifies CASRLTGADGYTF.

This chain uses TRBV30 with TRBJ2-2; D call uncertain. Between the trimmed V and J ends, which lost 5 bases and 6 bases, there was a span of 16 bases. There are 14 residues in the CDR3. Germline V gene lookup returns CDR1 GTSNPN and CDR2 SVGIG (reference sequence). The CDR3 loop is CAWGRSSSAGELFF. The CDR3 DNA reads TGTGCCTGGGGGCGGAGTAGCTCGGCCGGGGAGCTGTTTTTT.

This clone was observed once. This chain links TRBV10-3 with TRBJ1-2; D gene ambiguous. Germline CDR1 ENHRY, CDR2 SYGVKD. CDR3 size: 15 residues. Trimming stripped 10 bases from V and 2 bases from J, with 20 bases between. As DNA, the CDR3 is TGTGCCACACCGGAGGTCGAAGGCGCCAACTATGGCTACACCTTC. This translates into CATPEVEGANYGYTF.

J is TRBJ2-7 and V is TRBV5-1; D is uncertain. There are 12 residues in the CDR3. Trimming took 2 bases from V and 1 from J, leaving 4 bases between them. Germline V gene lookup returns CDR1 SGHRS and CDR2 YFSETQ. CDR3 bases: TGCGCCAGCAGCTTAACTTCCTACGAGCAGTACTTC. This gives the protein CASSLTSYEQYF.

The rearrangement links TRBV5-1 to TRBJ1-5; perhaps TRBD1 as D (5 bases). Trimming removed 0 bases at V and 9 bases at J, with 16 bases between. Germline loops: CDR1 SGHRS, CDR2 YFSETQ. The CDR3 spans 15 residues. The CDR3 spells CASSLDAGGFWPQHF. CDR3 nucleotides: TGCGCCAGCAGCTTGGACGCGGGGGGATTTTGGCCCCAGCATTTT.

This clone is labeled as medium-sized. The chain recombines TRBV2 with TRBJ2-5; TRBD2 matches at 12 bases. The trim removed 3 bases at V and 4 bases at J, leaving 6 bases unmatched. CDR1 is SNHLY and CDR2 is FYNNEI in the germline V gene. This CDR3 is built from 16 residues. The CDR3 spells CASSDPSGGGRETQYF. For the CDR3, the DNA is TGTGCCAGCAGTGACCCTAGCGGGGGGGGGAGAGAGACCCAGTACTTC.

Regarding this clone: The same CDR3 is also encoded by other DNA sequences in this sample. The gene calls are TRBV5-1 and TRBJ2-5; D remains ambiguous. CDR1 SGHRS and CDR2 YFSETQ come from the germline V gene. V was shortened by 4 bases and J by 1 base, with 2 bases between the two germline ends. The CDR3 is 11 residues long. CDR3 amino acids: CASSRQETQYF. CDR3 nucleotides: TGCGCCAGCAGCCGCCAAGAGACCCAGTACTTC.

This clone was detected once. V usage is TRBV6-2 or TRBV6-3 and J usage is TRBJ2-7; 10 nucleotides align to TRBD1. The CDR3 has 14 amino acids. The germline V gene has CDR1 MNHEY and CDR2 SVGEGT. The ends lost 5 bases at V and 5 bases at J; junction bases unmatched: 6. In DNA form, the CDR3 reads TGTGCCAGCAGTCCAGGACAGGGGGGGGACGAGCAGTACTTC. Protein sequence: CASSPGQGGDEQYF.

V and J are TRBV6-4 and TRBJ1-2; TRBD1 aligns across 9 bases. The germline V gene encodes CDR1 MRHNA and CDR2 SNTAGT. The CDR3 extends over 12 amino acids. J gave up 6 bases and V 9 bases, and 5 bases lay outside the gene matches. The CDR3 region is CARTGGGNGYTF. CDR3 sequence (DNA): TGTGCCAGGACAGGGGGTGGTAATGGCTACACCTTC.

The gene calls are TRBV5-6 and TRBJ1-1; D possibly corresponds to TRBD1 (6 bases). The V gene's germline CDR1 is SGHDT and CDR2 YYEEEE. The CDR3 spans 17 residues. V shed 3 bases and J shed 4 bases, with 22 bases lying between them. CDR3 loop: CASSSRTAIPLGTEAFF. CDR3 in DNA: TGTGCCAGCAGCTCCAGGACAGCCATTCCCTTAGGCACTGAAGCTTTCTTT. The full variable domain, completed using reference TRBV5-6 and TRBJ1-1, is DAGVTQSPTHLIKTRGQQVTLRCSPKSGHDTVSWYQQALGQGPQFIFQYYEEEERQRGNFPDRFSGHQFPNYSSELNVNALLLGDSALYLCASSSRTAIPLGTEAFFGQGTRLTVV.

The table lists this clone with a few counts. This CDR3 is CASSWGQGVFSSYEQYF. CDR3 DNA sequence: TGTGCCAGCAGTTGGGGACAGGGGGTATTCTCCTCGTACGAGCAGTACTTC. The gene calls are TRBV6-2 or TRBV6-3 and TRBJ2-7, with 11 bases identical to TRBD1. CDR3 length: 17 amino acids. Trimming at V came to 4 bases and at J to 4 bases, leaving 12 bases not matched to a gene. Per the germline V gene, CDR1 is MNHEY and CDR2 is SVGEGT.

The V call is TRBV9, the J call TRBJ1-1; a weak D match, TRBD1 (6 bases). Trimming cost V 2 bases and J 2 bases, with 16 bases left between them. CDR3 length: 16 residues. Per germline, CDR1 SGDLS and CDR2 YYNGEE. The CDR3 DNA is TGTGCCAGCAGCGTTGGGACACTCATATTAAACACTGAAGCTTTCTTT. This translates into CASSVGTLILNTEAFF. The variable domain in full, completed from reference TRBV9 and TRBJ1-1, reads DSGVTQTPKHLITATGQRVTLRCSPRSGDLSVYWYQQSLDQGLQFLIQYYNGEERAKGNILERFSAQQFPDLHSELNLSSLELGDSALYFCASSVGTLILNTEAFFGQGTRLTVV.

The chain recombines TRBV21-1 with TRBJ1-5. TRBV21-1 is termed a pseudogene. The CDR3 is made up of 15 amino acids. CDR3 sequence: CASSKGTLSNQPQHF. The CDR3 coding sequence is TGTGCCAGCAGCAAAGGGACTCTGAGCAATCAGCCCCAGCATTTT.

This chain joins TRBV19 and TRBJ1-1; maybe TRBD1 (6 bases). The CDR3 contains 14 residues. Germline V gene sequence: CDR1 LNHDA, CDR2 SQIVND (reference sequence). V lost 2 bases, J lost 4 bases, and 11 bases lay in between. The CDR3 here is CASSIMGAGTEAFF. DNA of the CDR3: TGTGCCAGTAGTATAATGGGGGCCGGCACTGAAGCTTTCTTT.

The chain couples TRBV7-2 to TRBJ1-2, with TRBD1 identical over 11 bases. The CDR3 extends over 18 amino acids. CDR1 and CDR2 from the germline V gene are SGHTA and FQGNSA. The trim removed 1 base at V and 4 bases at J, leaving 11 bases unmatched. Written as DNA, the CDR3 is TGTGCCAGCAGCTTAGGTGGAGGACAGGGGGCCATCGGCTATGGCTACACCTTC. Translation: CASSLGGGQGAIGYGYTF.

This chain joins TRBV29-1 and TRBJ2-7, with 9 bases fitting TRBD1. This CDR3 has 12 amino acids. CDR1 is SQVTM and CDR2 is ANQGSEA in the germline V gene. V shed 6 bases and J 5 bases; nucleotides not matched to a gene: 5. The CDR3 loop reads CSVGTGTNEQYF. The CDR3 nucleotides are TGCAGCGTCGGGACAGGGACGAACGAGCAGTACTTC.

The chain combines TRBV7-9 with TRBJ2-7; 14 nucleotides line up with TRBD2. J gave up 3 bases and V 5 bases, and 6 bases lay outside the gene matches. Per the germline V gene, CDR1 is SEHNR and CDR2 is FQNEAQ (reference sequence). The CDR3 is made up of 16 amino acids. This CDR3 reads CASSARTSGGFYEQYF. CDR3 sequence (DNA): TGTGCCAGCAGCGCTCGGACTAGCGGGGGGTTCTACGAGCAGTACTTC. The full variable domain, its missing parts supplied by reference TRBV7-9 and TRBJ2-7, is DTGVSQNPRHKITKRGQNVTFRCDPISEHNRLYWYRQTLGQGPEFLTYFQNEAQLEKSRLLSDRFSAERPKGSFSTLEIQRTEQGDSAMYLCASSARTSGGFYEQYFGPGTRLTVT.

The chain carries TRBV6-6 and TRBJ2-2, with 11 bases lining up with TRBD2. V lost 5 bases to trimming and J lost 5 bases; unmatched junction nucleotides: 7. The CDR3 totals 16 residues. In germline, CDR1 is MNHNY, CDR2 SVGAGI (reference sequence). The CDR3 nucleotides read TGTGCCAGCAGTATCACTAGCGGGGGACTAACCGGGGAGCTGTTTTTT. Translation gives CASSITSGGLTGELFF.

This chain uses TRBV7-2 with TRBJ1-2, with TRBD1 matching over 9 bases. Germline assignment: CDR1 SGHTA and CDR2 FQGNSA. J gave up 4 bases and V 5 bases, and 14 bases lay outside the gene matches. The CDR3 runs 17 residues. The CDR3 protein is CASSPEGTGLIAYGYTF. CDR3 in DNA: TGTGCCAGCAGCCCCGAGGGGACAGGGTTAATTGCCTATGGCTACACCTTC. Full variable domain (remainder filled in from reference TRBV7-2 and TRBJ1-2): GAGVSQSPSNKVTEKGKDVELRCDPISGHTALYWYRQSLGQGLEFLIYFQGNSAPDKSGLPSDRFSAERTGGSVSTLTIQRTQQEDSAVYLCASSPEGTGLIAYGYTFGSGTRLTVV.

The chain combines TRBV12-5 with TRBJ1-3; D uncertain. The CDR3 consists of 15 residues. V was trimmed by 6 bases and J by 0 bases, leaving 12 bases between them. CDR1 is LGHNT, CDR2 FRNRAP, per germline. The CDR3 protein is CASGLGTNSGNTIYF. The CDR3 DNA is TGTGCTAGTGGCCTCGGTACTAACTCTGGAAACACCATATATTTT.

The rearrangement joins TRBV18 to TRBJ2-7; D is undetermined. Trimming pared 1 base from V and 7 bases from J, leaving 8 bases between. The germline CDR1 and CDR2 sequences are KGHSH and LQKENI. The CDR3 runs to 12 residues. CDR3 coding DNA: TGTGCCAGCTCACCACTGATGGAGGAGCAGTACTTC. Protein: CASSPLMEEQYF.

This clone came up once. CDR3 protein: CASSPRDNLYEQYF. The DNA for the CDR3 is TGTGCCAGTAGTCCCCGGGACAACCTTTACGAGCAGTACTTC. The genes are TRBV19 and TRBJ2-7; D is perhaps TRBD1 (6 bases). Germline CDR1 LNHDA, CDR2 SQIVND (reference sequence). The V and J ends lost 5 bases and 4 bases respectively, with 15 bases between them. This CDR3 comprises 14 residues.

The chain joins TRBV19 to TRBJ1-1, with 8 bases matching TRBD1. The germline V gene has CDR1 LNHDA and CDR2 SQIVND (reference sequence). CDR3 length equals 13 residues. In nucleotides, the CDR3 is TGTGGGTCCAGTCAGGGGGCATACACTGAAGCTTTCTTT. Translated, it gives CGSSQGAYTEAFF.